The next 25 T cell receptor beta chains were all read from a single sample in a study of tumor-infiltrating lymphocytes in glioblastoma multiforme (dated by TCRdb to between 2016 and 2019). The run used an Illumina HiSeq 2500. TCRB libraries were constructed from RNA through three rounds of nested multiplex PCR following a modified ARM-PCR protocol with multiple V-beta primers and a C-beta primer. The public reads were run again by TCRdb, first through fastp at Q25 and then through MiXCR, and only productive beta chains were kept. Rows are combined by CDR3 protein, so each entry shows the most common genes and DNA. In all, the sample holds 25,000 to 35,000 distinct CDR3 sequences, and around 55% of those were seen once. The top ten clonotypes cover around 35% of the sample. The specimen sequenced was brain tumor tissue. These TCRs come from a male donor with glioblastoma.

Notes on this clonotype: Just one base apart from a much larger clone, this may be a read error. V gene TRBV28 combines with J gene TRBJ1-1; no definite D call. The CDR3 is 11 amino acids. Germline CDR1 MDHEN, CDR2 SYDVKM. Trimming took 7 bases from V and 9 from J, leaving 12 bases between them. The CDR3 loop is CASNWVSQAFF. The CDR3 DNA reads as TGTGCCAGCAATTGGGTGTCCCAAGCTTTCTTT.

This clonotype was seen more than once but under ten times. V gene TRBV24-1 combines with J gene TRBJ2-2; no clear D gene. Trimming took off 7 bases at V and 1 base at J, with 12 bases between the two ends. Looked up from germline, CDR1 is KGHDR and CDR2 is SFDVKD. This CDR3 is built from 15 residues. This chain's CDR3 is CATSPPGGNTGELFF. CDR3 nucleotides: TGTGCCACCAGCCCCCCCGGCGGGAACACCGGGGAGCTGTTTTTT.

As to this clonotype: Mismatch with germline at one junction end may stem from a read error. The genes are TRBV29-1 and TRBJ2-7; weak D call: TRBD1 (5 bases). Germline V gives CDR1 SQVTM, CDR2 ANQGSEA. The CDR3 is 13 amino acids. CDR3 in DNA: TGCAACTGCAGCACAGGAATTTCCTACGAGCAGTATTTC. Its translation is CNCSTGISYEQYF.

This clonotype occurred a few times. A read error may account for a junction end that differs from germline. The chain is built from TRBV20-1 and TRBJ2-1, with 13 bases that match TRBD2. There are 16 residues in the CDR3. Germline assignment: CDR1 DFQATT and CDR2 SNEGSKA (reference sequence). The chain's CDR3 is CSAQTSGRATYNDQFF. The CDR3 DNA is TGCAGTGCGCAAACTAGCGGGAGGGCCACCTACAATGACCAGTTCTTC.

The gene calls are TRBV29-1 and TRBJ2-2; a possible D gene is TRBD2 (5 bases). The CDR3 runs to 13 residues. Per the germline V gene, CDR1 is SQVTM and CDR2 is ANQGSEA. V was shortened by 4 bases and J by 4 bases, with 10 bases between the two germline ends. CDR3 protein: CSVGGSVTGELFF. In nucleotides, the CDR3 is TGCAGCGTTGGAGGGAGTGTCACCGGGGAGCTGTTTTTT.

As regards this clonotype: Compared with germline, one end of the junction differs, possibly owing to a read error. The gene calls are TRBV10-3 and TRBJ2-6; perhaps TRBD2 as D (6 bases). This CDR3 contains 16 residues. Germline V CDR1 and CDR2: ENHRY, SYGVKD. The CDR3 nucleotides are TGTGCCATCGGTGATGGGACTCATACTGGGGCCAACGTCCTGACTTTC. This translates into CAIGDGTHTGANVLTF.

This clonotype was seen ten or more times. The chain links TRBV20-1 to TRBJ2-3; 8 nucleotides match TRBD2. CDR1 is DFQATT and CDR2 is SNEGSKA in the germline V gene (reference sequence). V was clipped by 0 bases and J by 4 bases; unmatched bases: 6. This CDR3 is built from 15 residues. In DNA form, the CDR3 reads TGCAGTGCTAGAGATCAGCGGGAGTGGGCAGATACGCAGTATTTT. Translating it yields CSARDQREWADTQYF.

The chain has TRBV6-5 and TRBJ2-7; TRBD2 matches at 8 bases. Per the germline V gene, CDR1 is MNHEY and CDR2 is SVGAGI. Losses at the gene ends were 1 base for V and 2 bases for J; bases not matched to a gene: 4. The CDR3 sequence is 15 residues long. In DNA form, the CDR3 reads TGTGCCAGCAGTTACTTAGCGGGAATCCCCTACGAGCAGTACTTC. It codes for CASSYLAGIPYEQYF.

This clonotype is a singleton in its sample. The CDR3 sequence: CASSYNSNNEQFF. CDR3 nucleotide sequence: TGTGCCAGCAGTTACAACAGTAACAATGAGCAGTTCTTC. The chain employs TRBV6-2 or TRBV6-3 and TRBJ2-1; D remains unclear. V shed 2 bases and J shed 5 bases, with 7 bases lying between them. Germline V gives CDR1 MNHEY, CDR2 SVGEGT. There are 13 residues in the CDR3.

This clonotype was seen a few times. V is TRBV29-1 and J is TRBJ2-5; 7 bases are shared with TRBD2. This CDR3 is 12 amino acids long. Trimming cost V 6 bases and J 7 bases; bases outside gene matches: 8. Germline assignment: CDR1 SQVTM and CDR2 ANQGSEA. The CDR3 DNA sequence: TGCAGCGTGGGAACTAGCGTTGTGACCCAGTACTTC. It yields the protein CSVGTSVVTQYF. The full variable domain, in which reference TRBV29-1 and TRBJ2-5 provide the parts outside the CDR3, is SAVISQKPSRDICQRGTSLTIQCQVDSQVTMMFWYRQQPGQSLTLIATANQGSEATYESGFVIDKFPISRPNLTFSTLTVSNMSPEDSSIYLCSVGTSVVTQYFGPGTRLLVL.

As for this clonotype: This sequence may be a read error, since a much larger clone differs from it by one base. V gene TRBV5-1 combines with J gene TRBJ2-3, with D possibly being TRBD2 (6 bases). The length of the CDR3 is 14 residues. The V and J ends lost 4 bases and 10 bases respectively, with 19 bases between them. Germline V gene sequence: CDR1 SGHRS, CDR2 YFSETQ. CDR3 coding DNA: TGCGCCAGCAGCCCCGGGACTCCGGGCGATGCGCAGTATTTT. It is translated as CASSPGTPGDAQYF.

This clonotype has at least ten counts. The chain carries TRBV6-1 and TRBJ2-7; D not certain. Germline V gives CDR1 MNHNS, CDR2 SASEGT. The CDR3 loop spans 14 amino acids. Trimming cost V 9 bases and J 0 bases, with 15 bases left between them. CDR3 protein: CASRDSRNSYEQYF. As DNA, the CDR3 is TGTGCCAGTAGAGACTCGAGGAACTCCTACGAGCAGTACTTC.

Comments on this clonotype: At one end, the junction sequence differs from germline, possibly due to a read error. The chain links TRBV29-1 to TRBJ2-1; D uncertain. CDR3 length: 14 residues. Germline-derived CDR1 and CDR2 are SQVTM and ANQGSEA. The CDR3 region has the DNA TGCAGCGTTGGGATCATGACCAGCTACAATGAGCAGCTCTTC. Its protein product is CSVGIMTSYNEQLF.

This clonotype was seen many times. The chain carries TRBV14 and TRBJ2-3; no definite D call. Trimming stripped 0 bases from V and 0 bases from J, with 13 bases between. Germline CDR1 and CDR2: SGHDN and FVKESK. The CDR3 is 17 amino acids. The CDR3 loop is CASSQDTARSSTDTQYF. As DNA, the CDR3 is TGTGCCAGCAGCCAAGATACGGCGCGGTCTAGCACAGATACGCAGTATTTT.

Of note for this clonotype: The junction does not match germline at one end; this may be a read error. CDR3 DNA sequence: TGCAGTGCTAGAGATCCGGTTACGGATACGGAGTATTTT. It is translated as CSARDPVTDTEYF. The V and J genes are TRBV20-1 and TRBJ2-3; D not resolved. CDR1 and CDR2 from the germline V gene are DFQATT and SNEGSKA (reference sequence). This CDR3 has 13 amino acids.

This clonotype appeared once. The junction departs from the called germline gene at one end, perhaps through a read error. The chain uses TRBV20-1 and TRBJ2-7, with D tentatively TRBD1 (6 bases). The CDR3 is 14 amino acids. Germline values: CDR1 DFQATT, CDR2 SNEGSKA (reference sequence). Here the CDR3 DNA reads TGCAGTGCTTGGAAGGACAGCGGAAACTACGAGCTGTACTTC. Translation: CSAWKDSGNYELYF.

This clonotype came up a few times. The V gene is TRBV6-2 or TRBV6-3, the J gene TRBJ1-1; D uncertain. The germline V gene encodes CDR1 MNHEY and CDR2 SVGEGT. There are 15 residues in the CDR3. Trimming shortened V by 8 bases and J by 1 base, and 17 bases separated the two germline ends. CDR3 nucleotides: TGTGCCAGCCGATCCGCCGGGTCAACGAACACTGAAGCTTTCTTT. It translates to CASRSAGSTNTEAFF.

Remarks on this clonotype: One end of the junction is discordant with germline, which a read error may explain. The V gene is TRBV20-1, the J gene TRBJ1-1, with no clear D. The CDR3 runs 11 residues. CDR1 is DFQATT, CDR2 SNEGSKA, per germline (reference sequence). CDR3 DNA: TGCAGTGCTATTCAGAACACTGAGGCTTTCTTT. Its protein product is CSAIQNTEAFF.

To note about this clonotype: This is likely a read error, given that the CDR3 carries no conserved phenylalanine or tryptophan at its end. The DNA is omitted, as the CDR3 cannot be located on it reliably, and the CDR3 follows TCRdb's listing. This rearrangement joins TRBV12-3 or TRBV12-4 to TRBJ1-3. The CDR3 comprises 13 residues, both ends counted. The CDR3 loop reads CASRKLQMDTKYV.

The genes are TRBV10-3 and TRBJ2-7; no clear D. Between the trimmed V and J ends, which lost 4 bases and 9 bases, there was a span of 16 bases. The CDR3 loop spans 13 amino acids. Looked up from germline, CDR1 is ENHRY and CDR2 is SYGVKD. The CDR3 DNA sequence: TGTGCCATCAGTGCAGGCGGAAACTACACGCAGTACTTC. This translates into CAISAGGNYTQYF.

To note about this clonotype: Just one base apart from a much larger clone, this may be a read error. The chain carries TRBV5-1 and TRBJ2-7; 8 bases line up with TRBD2. This CDR3 has 15 residues. V shed 4 bases and J 8 bases; nucleotides not matched to a gene: 14. Germline CDR1 SGHRS, CDR2 YFSETQ. DNA of the CDR3: TGCGCCAGCAGCCCCCAGGCGGGAGGAAGTGACAAGCAGTACTTC. Translating it yields CASSPQAGGSDKQYF.

To note about this clonotype: Sequence at one end of the junction differs from germline and may be a read error. This chain uses TRBV5-6 with TRBJ2-1; D is perhaps TRBD2 (5 bases). Germline loops: CDR1 SGHDT, CDR2 YYEEEE. The CDR3 runs 15 residues. The DNA of the CDR3 is TGTCCCAGCAGCACCTTTAAGGGAGATAGCAATGAGCAGCTCTTC. Translating it yields CPSSTFKGDSNEQLF.

Worth noting for this clonotype: The CDR3 does not end in the conserved phenylalanine or tryptophan, so this is likely a read error. The chain joins TRBV4-2 to TRBJ2-5, with no clear D. The CDR3 has 12 amino acids. Germline CDR1 LGHNA, CDR2 YNFKEQ. CDR3 sequence reads: CASSEDGETQYS. As DNA, the CDR3 is TGTGCCAGCAGCGAAGACGGGGAGACCCAGTACTCC.

Comment on this clonotype: One end of the junction varies from germline; a read error may be responsible. The chain carries TRBV6-1 and TRBJ1-2, with a possible D match to TRBD1 (5 bases). Germline CDR1 is MNHNS and CDR2 is SASEGT. The CDR3 runs 11 residues. CDR3 bases: TGCACCAGCAGGGCCGTGGGTGGCTACACCTTC. Amino acid sequence: CTSRAVGGYTF.

This clonotype was observed a few times. V and J are TRBV5-1 and TRBJ2-6; D gene uncertain. The V end lost 1 base, the J end lost 0 bases, and 5 bases lay between the germline ends. The CDR3 consists of 15 residues. The germline V gene encodes CDR1 SGHRS and CDR2 YFSETQ. The CDR3 protein is CASSLLDSGANVLTF. CDR3 nucleotides: TGCGCCAGCAGCTTGTTAGACTCTGGGGCCAACGTCCTGACTTTC. The full variable domain, rest sourced from reference TRBV5-1 and TRBJ2-6, is KAGVTQTPRYLIKTRGQQVTLSCSPISGHRSVSWYQQTPGQGLQFLFEYFSETQRNKGNFPGRFSGRQFSNSRSEMNVSTLELGDSALYLCASSLLDSGANVLTFGAGSRLTVL.